These 22 T cell receptor beta chains share one sample of origin, sequenced in a study of blood T cell repertoires in COVID-19. Using immunoSEQ multiplex PCR, the repertoire was profiled, and TCRdb retains in-frame clones only, with some absent. The data show about 380,000 clones, about 80% seen once. Input material: peripheral blood. The receptors were sampled from a human donor with acute or convalescent COVID-19. The donor label of this sample is uncertain.

In this sample, this clone turned up a few times. The chain combines TRBV19 with TRBJ2-7; TRBD1 might be the D (5 bases). Trimming shortened V by 6 bases and J by 6 bases, and 15 bases separated the two germline ends. CDR3 length equals 13 residues. The V gene's germline CDR1 is LNHDA and CDR2 SQIVND (reference sequence). CDR3 in amino acids: CASSPRQSLEQYF. DNA of the CDR3: TGTGCCAGTAGCCCCCGACAGAGTCTCGAGCAGTACTTC.

This clone occurred a few times. The rearrangement links TRBV7-2 to TRBJ1-1; D gene ambiguous. The CDR3 has 15 amino acids. The V gene's germline CDR1 is SGHTA and CDR2 FQGNSA. V was shortened by 2 bases and J by 3 bases, with 13 bases between the two germline ends. CDR3 sequence (DNA): TGTGCCAGCAGCTTACTGAGGGCTCCGGACACTGAAGCTTTCTTT. It encodes CASSLLRAPDTEAFF.

CDR3 sequence reads: CASSLLTGPSYEQYF. The CDR3 coding sequence is TGTGCCAGCAGCTTATTGACAGGGCCCTCCTACGAGCAGTACTTC. This sequence joins TRBV11-2 and TRBJ2-7; 7 positions agree with TRBD1. This CDR3 is 15 amino acids long. CDR1 and CDR2 (germline): SGHAT, FQNNGV. V lost 2 bases to trimming and J lost 0 bases; unmatched junction nucleotides: 4.

V is TRBV30 and J is TRBJ1-1; TRBD1 agrees at 8 bases. Germline values: CDR1 GTSNPN, CDR2 SVGIG (reference sequence). This CDR3 contains 13 residues. With 4 bases clipped from V and 8 bases from J, the junction kept 9 bases outside the gene matches. The CDR3 coding sequence is TGTGCCTGGAAAGGGCAGGGGGCGGGGGAAGCTTTCTTT. Translated: CAWKGQGAGEAFF. Based on the CDR3 plus reference TRBV30 and TRBJ1-1, the full variable domain is SQTIHQWPATLVQPVGSPLSLECTVEGTSNPNLYWYRQAAGRGLQLLFYSVGIGQISSEVPQNLSASRPQDRQFILSSKKLLLSDSGFYLCAWKGQGAGEAFFGQGTRLTVV.

The gene calls are TRBV5-1 and TRBJ2-7, with unresolved D. Germline V CDR1 and CDR2: SGHRS, YFSETQ. V lost 2 bases to trimming and J lost 5 bases, with 8 bases between them. This CDR3 is built from 12 residues. The CDR3 DNA is TGCGCCAGCAGCTTCTCGGGTAACGAGCAGTACTTC. Amino acids: CASSFSGNEQYF.

This clone was seen a single time. The chain has TRBV5-5 and TRBJ1-4; TRBD1 matches at 7 bases. The CDR3 loop spans 15 amino acids. CDR1 is SGHKS, CDR2 YYEKEE, per germline (reference sequence). J lost 8 bases, V lost 0 bases, and 7 bases had no gene match. The CDR3: CASSLAWTGPEKLFF. CDR3 coding DNA: TGTGCCAGCAGCTTGGCCTGGACAGGCCCGGAAAAACTGTTTTTT.

The rearrangement links TRBV15 to TRBJ2-3; D remains ambiguous. The ends were cut back, 1 base at V and 8 bases at J, with 28 bases in the middle. CDR1 LNHNV and CDR2 YYDKDF come from the germline V gene (reference sequence). The CDR3 is made up of 19 amino acids. Here the CDR3 reads CATSRVASTFDPLRSTQYF. CDR3 bases: TGTGCCACCAGCAGAGTGGCCAGCACGTTCGACCCTTTACGGAGTACGCAGTATTTT.

The chain recombines TRBV10-2 with TRBJ2-1; no reliable D call. V was clipped by 0 bases and J by 5 bases, with 5 bases between them. This CDR3 has 13 amino acids. Germline loops: CDR1 WSHSY, CDR2 SAAADI. The CDR3, as DNA: TGCGCCAGCAGTGAGTCCCACAACAATGAGCAGTTCTTC. Amino acid sequence: CASSESHNNEQFF.

A note on this clone: The same CDR3 also results from other DNA sequences found in this sample. The chain recombines TRBV18 with TRBJ2-2; 8 nucleotides match TRBD1. CDR3 size: 15 residues. V dropped 3 bases and J dropped 3; count of bases not matched to a gene: 3. In germline, CDR1 is KGHSH, CDR2 LQKENI. The CDR3 is CASSPDRVDTGELFF. Written as DNA, the CDR3 is TGTGCCAGCTCACCGGACAGGGTAGACACCGGGGAGCTGTTTTTT.

The chain recombines TRBV6-6 with TRBJ1-3, with a tentative D call TRBD1 (6 bases). Per germline, CDR1 MNHNY and CDR2 SVGAGI (reference sequence). The CDR3 runs to 16 residues. The V end was cut by 6 bases, the J end by 0 bases, with 15 bases between. In DNA form, the CDR3 reads TGTGCCAGCAGCCAACCTACAGGGAGCTCTGGAAACACCATATATTTT. This gives the protein CASSQPTGSSGNTIYF.

The CDR3 DNA follows: TGTGCCAGCAGCCTACGGACAGGGGGCTCTGGAAACACCATATATTTT. This translates into CASSLRTGGSGNTIYF. The chain joins TRBV5-6 to TRBJ1-3, with 10 bases that match TRBD1. V lost 4 bases, J lost 0 bases, and 4 bases stayed unmatched. The CDR3 has 16 residues. CDR1 is SGHDT, CDR2 YYEEEE, per germline.

The V call is TRBV27, the J call TRBJ1-6; D is unclear. The CDR3 has 15 amino acids. Germline V gene data show CDR1 as MNHEY and CDR2 as SMNVEV (reference sequence). Trimming cost V 5 bases and J 10 bases, with 18 bases left between them. The CDR3 nucleotides read TGTGCCAGCAGTAGCCCGAGAACAGTCAAGTCACCCCTCCACTTT. This gives the protein CASSSPRTVKSPLHF.

This clone was seen once. The genes are TRBV30 and TRBJ2-3; 9 bases are a match to TRBD2. V lost 3 bases, J lost 2 bases, and 3 bases stayed unmatched. In germline, CDR1 is GTSNPN, CDR2 SVGIG (reference sequence). This CDR3 is built from 14 residues. CDR3 region: CAWSERGATDTQYF. The CDR3, as DNA: TGTGCCTGGAGCGAGCGGGGGGCCACAGATACGCAGTATTTT.

A single count supports this clone. The chain uses TRBV2 and TRBJ1-3; TRBD1 might be the D (6 bases). The V gene's germline CDR1 is SNHLY and CDR2 FYNNEI. The CDR3 contains 15 residues. V lost 0 bases to trimming and J lost 3 bases, with 9 bases between them. CDR3 DNA: TGTGCCAGCAGTGAAGCAGGGGGTAGTGGAAACACCATATATTTT. Encoded protein: CASSEAGGSGNTIYF.

The chain couples TRBV18 to TRBJ1-4; 9 bases align to TRBD1. CDR1 KGHSH and CDR2 LQKENI come from the germline V gene. The CDR3 is 14 residues long. Trimming removed 5 bases from V and 4 bases from J; junction bases left unmatched: 2. The CDR3 sequence is CASSKDRGNEKLFF. The CDR3 bases are TGTGCCAGCTCAAAGGACAGGGGTAATGAAAAACTGTTTTTT.

The chain uses TRBV2 and TRBJ2-1; TRBD2 agrees at 13 bases. CDR3 length: 15 amino acids. The V gene's germline CDR1 is SNHLY and CDR2 FYNNEI. The junction had 5 bases not matched to a gene; V was cut back by 5 bases and J by 7 bases. The CDR3 coding sequence is TGTGCCAGCAGTAGGACTAGCGGGAGTGGTAATGAGCAGTTCTTC. It is translated as CASSRTSGSGNEQFF.

The V and J genes are TRBV7-8 and TRBJ2-7; a possible D gene is TRBD2 (6 bases). Germline assignment: CDR1 SGHVS and CDR2 FQNEAQ. Trimming cost V 7 bases and J 5 bases, with 27 bases left between them. CDR3 length: 17 amino acids. CDR3 amino acids: CASTKPGTGTWGDEQYF. The CDR3 DNA follows: TGTGCCAGCACCAAACCGGGGACGGGGACCTGGGGGGACGAGCAGTACTTC.

V gene TRBV30 combines with J gene TRBJ1-1; D unresolved. V was shortened by 1 base and J by 6 bases, with 12 bases between the two germline ends. CDR1 is GTSNPN, CDR2 SVGIG, per germline (reference sequence). The CDR3 has 13 amino acids. The CDR3 DNA is TGTGCCTGGAGTGCCCAACACACCGCTGAAGCTTTCTTT. Translated: CAWSAQHTAEAFF.

The rearrangement links TRBV6-1 to TRBJ2-7, with TRBD2 as a possible D gene (6 bases). V was clipped by 2 bases and J by 2 bases, with 10 bases between them. From germline, CDR1 is MNHNS and CDR2 SASEGT. This CDR3 comprises 14 residues. CDR3 DNA: TGTGCCAGCAGTGAAAGGAGGGCTCCCTACGAGCAGTACTTC. Its translation is CASSERRAPYEQYF.

The CDR3 sequence is CASSWDRANTGELFF. The CDR3 DNA reads TGTGCCAGCTCCTGGGACAGAGCGAACACCGGGGAGCTGTTTTTT. This sequence joins TRBV18 and TRBJ2-2, with TRBD1 matching over 7 bases. CDR3 size: 15 residues. J lost 0 bases, V lost 6 bases, and 4 bases had no gene match. Germline-derived CDR1 and CDR2 are KGHSH and LQKENI. The whole variable domain, remainder taken from reference TRBV18 and TRBJ2-2, is NAGVMQNPRHLVRRRGQEARLRCSPMKGHSHVYWYRQLPEEGLKFMVYLQKENIIDESGMPKERFSAEFPKEGPSILRIQQVVRGDSAAYFCASSWDRANTGELFFGEGSRLTVL.

The genes are TRBV18 and TRBJ1-1; maybe TRBD1 (5 bases). CDR1 and CDR2 from the germline V gene are KGHSH and LQKENI. Trimming removed 2 bases from V and 0 bases from J, with 10 bases in between. CDR3 length: 15 amino acids. The CDR3 DNA reads TGTGCCAGCTCACCAAATGCAGGGCTGAACACTGAAGCTTTCTTT. It translates to CASSPNAGLNTEAFF.

The chain combines TRBV6-7 with TRBJ1-5; D ambiguous. TRBV6-7 carries the ORF label, with uncertain function. This CDR3 contains 14 residues. The germline V and J ends were trimmed by 0 bases and 4 bases, with 7 bases remaining between them. DNA for the CDR3: TGTGCCAGCAGTTACTCGGAGGGAAATCAGCCCCAGCATTTT. Protein sequence: CASSYSEGNQPQHF.